Listed here is a single T cell receptor beta chain. The antigen is undetermined. The PCR contained 60 Vbeta and 13 Jbeta primers. TCRdb's table, derived via immunoSEQ multiplex PCR, lists solely in-frame clones and lacks some. The repertoire includes more than 50,000 clones, roughly 71% of them detected once, and around a third sits in the top ten. These data originate in a study of cytomegalovirus exposure and HLA in healthy donors. This CDR3 has 13 residues. Germline CDR1 reads PRHDT; CDR2 reads FYEKMQ (reference sequence). V was shortened by 2 bases and J by 6 bases, with 10 bases between the two germline ends. Points from the study as a whole: A later analysis linked around 15,000 TCR beta sequences to HLA alleles at 0.05 false discovery rate.

The sequenced sample consisted of PBMCs. J is TRBJ1-1 and V is TRBV13; D gene ambiguous. This TCR was sampled from a man aged 35-49 years in good health and CMV-seropositive. The CDR3 nucleotides read TGTGCCAGCAGCTTACGGAGAGGCGCTGAAGCTTTCTTT. Its protein product is CASSLRRGAEAFF.